This note documents a single TCR beta chain sequence. The antigen is not known. The data belong to a study of T cells in Graves' hyperthyroidism and ophthalmopathy. General study findings and limits: Blood shared most expanded thyroid clonotypes above 0.001.

The V end was cut by 8 bases, the J end by 5 bases, with 10 bases between. The CDR3 is made up of 13 amino acids. Germline V CDR1 and CDR2: MNHNS, SASEGT. Amplified regions were TCR beta CDR3 sequences from RNA transcripts. Using the HTBI primer set, a first-round RT-PCR was run on the TCR CDR3. TCRdb re-called the multiplex PCR reads with MiXCR, one entry per CDR3 protein. The data show 490,000 or so distinct CDR3 sequences, around a fifth seen once. The TCR originated in a woman aged 70-85 years with Graves' ophthalmopathy. The sequencing sample was made of blood. The chain combines TRBV6-1 with TRBJ1-6; perhaps TRBD1 as D (6 bases). The CDR3 sequence: CASRDTNNSPLHF. The CDR3 coding sequence is TGTGCCAGCCGGGACACAAATAATTCACCCCTCCACTTT.